Sequencing of this TCR beta chain was carried out in a study of shared clonotypes between healthy human individuals (dated by TCRdb to 2020 to 2021). Regarding the complete study: A few men and two women, aged 18 to 49 years, made up the cohort. For each donor, CD4 naive and CD4 memory were each given three plates, CD8 naive was given two plates, and CD8 memory was given one plate. The study deeply sequenced blood TCR repertoires of five healthy adults to estimate repertoire size and the extent of clonotype sharing between individuals. To increase sequencing depth and limit assay-specific biases, different laboratories used diverse techniques to prepare libraries and sequence TCR repertoires. Between about 0.8 and 9.5 billion PBMCs per donor were obtained by leukapheresis. The research as a whole found: Incomplete sequencing was indicated by rarefaction of sorted-subset datasets, despite the large sequencing depth. Based on pairwise subsampling, the degree of clonotype sharing among donors was expected to be affected by sequencing depth. Naive subsets generally had larger estimated clonotype richness than memory subsets did. Higher generation probabilities were observed for clonotypes shared by all four sorted-subset donors than for non-shared clonotypes. The genetic and exposure-history diversity represented was limited by the small number of donors. When a handful of donors were compared, the shared fraction of clonotypes was 5% to 6.5% for naive CD4, around 4% for naive CD8, 2.3% for memory CD4, and 0.4% for memory CD8. Only blood was sampled, and tissue TCR repertoires likely differ from those in blood.

Donors were healthy HIV-negative adults with no recently reported acute infections or vaccinations. Only Caucasian adults living in Nashville, Tennessee, USA were represented among the donors. CD4+ T cells were enriched by magnetic negative selection; naive cells were then positively selected on CD45RA, and the negative fraction formed the memory subset. Blood was collected by leukapheresis, and PBMCs were isolated by Ficoll-Histopaque density gradient centrifugation and then cryopreserved in liquid nitrogen vapor phase. Purity and quantity of every magnetically sorted T cell population were checked by analytical flow cytometry. From each sorted fraction, genomic DNA was isolated and quantified by UV absorbance on a Nanodrop 2000c. In the germline V gene, CDR1 corresponds to SGDLS and CDR2 to YYNGEE. The CDR3 runs 15 residues from the cysteine to the phenylalanine. Just the 45-base CDR3 DNA is kept, in frame starting at base 1. From V the trimming removes 4 bases and from J it removes 8 bases, while the gene matches leave 7 bases of the junction unaccounted for.

Notes on this clone: Its antigen specificity is not known. No base quality values were provided; no much bigger clone lies one nucleotide off.

Using the deep immunoSEQ assay, TCR CDR3 regions were amplified from genomic DNA by multiplex PCR. Genomic DNA extracted from each cell subset was distributed evenly over all wells of several immunoSEQ 96-well plates, and each plate served as one replicate. Each replicate PCR for sorted subsets received around 200 ng genomic DNA, equal to about 30,000 T cell genomes. Purified libraries were measured with a Qubit 3.0 fluorometer, size-checked on a Bioanalyzer 2100, and measured again with the KAPA Library Quantification kit. Each immunoSEQ 96-well plate was sequenced on its own single-read 150-cycle Illumina NextSeq 550 flow cell. On the authors' methods: The immunoSEQ output contained only junctional sequences without quality scores, so filtering could not match that applied to full-length reads. Sequences were annotated with PyIR, a Python wrapper for IgBLAST v1.9, and V/J genes and CDR3 were assigned using IMGT germline references. Reads were filtered out if the reads had weak V/J assignments (E-value above 1e-6), no CDR3, stop codons, out-of-frame junctions, or ambiguous translated residues. A V3J clonotype was defined by an identical inferred V gene, J gene, and CDR3 amino acid sequence. The percentage overlap between two repertoires was calculated by dividing the number of shared unique clonotypes by the size of the smaller repertoire. Repertoire richness was assessed with RTK rarefaction, the Chao1 estimator, and Recon v2.1 estimates of unobserved clonotypes. Generation probabilities for all TCRbeta clonotypes obtained by the gDNA method from a few donors were computed using OLGA. TCRdb retrieved this table from immuneACCESS and kept in-frame rearrangements only. Not all clones are present; in checked studies, unresolved V genes account for under half, and no reason is known for the remainder. V, J and clone size are those of that table, while D and trimming were read from the DNA. This sample gives approximately 2.5 million clones in total; around nine tenths of them show up just once. About 0.13% of the sample belongs to the ten largest clones.

What was sequenced was naive CD4+ T cells sorted from blood. In light of the paper, this sample's cell subset or site label describes: CD45RA+ positively selected. The TCR comes from a man aged 18-30 years in good health. The rearranged segments are TRBV9 and TRBJ2-1; 12 middle bases align to TRBD2. The CDR3 is CASSTSGGRHHEQFF. At the DNA level, the sequence is TGTGCCAGCAGCACTAGCGGGGGGCGCCATCATGAGCAGTTCTTC.